The rows below give T cell receptor beta chains drawn from one sample of a study of T cells in Graves' hyperthyroidism and ophthalmopathy. TCRdb ran MiXCR on the multiplex PCR reads and lists one entry per CDR3 protein. Of 370,000 or so distinct CDR3 sequences in the sample, around 14% were seen once. The sequenced material came from blood. The receptors here all came from a woman between 18 and 29 years old with Graves' hyperthyroidism that later progressed to Graves' ophthalmopathy. Each CDR3 is given with its conserved first and last residue. D genes are given only for firm matches. Rows give clone size only sometimes, using once, few, many, or a class for an expanded clone.

D gene,V gene,CDR3 length,J gene,clone size,CDR3 protein,CDR3 DNA
NA,TRBV7-9,14,TRBJ2-5,few,CASSRRNSVETQYF,TGTGCCAGCAGCCGAAGGAACAGTGTAGAGACCCAGTACTTC
NA,TRBV30,15,TRBJ1-2,many,CAWKVRQLLDYGYTF,TGTGCCTGGAAGGTTCGGCAGCTGCTAGACTATGGCTACACCTTC
NA,TRBV28,15,TRBJ1-4,many,CASSFSTGLNEKLFF,TGTGCCAGCAGTTTCTCGACAGGCCTTAATGAAAAACTGTTTTTT
NA,TRBV11-2,11,TRBJ2-5,many,CASSSTETQYF,TGTGCCAGCAGCTCAACAGAGACCCAGTACTTC
NA,TRBV7-9,14,TRBJ2-3,many,CASSLEASTDTQYF,TGTGCCAGCAGCTTAGAGGCTAGCACAGATACGCAGTATTTT
TRBD1,TRBV20-1,12,TRBJ1-2,NA,CSARQGYDGYTF,TGCAGTGCAAGACAGGGGTACGATGGCTACACCTTC
TRBD2,TRBV14,16,TRBJ2-5,NA,CASSQGLTSMGETQYF,TGTGCCAGCAGCCAAGGTTTGACTAGCATGGGAGAGACCCAGTACTTC
NA,TRBV28,13,TRBJ1-2,many,CASSLSGDYGYTF,TGTGCCAGCAGTTTATCGGGGGACTATGGCTACACCTTC
NA,TRBV12-3/TRBV12-4,12,TRBJ1-1,NA,CASSDRATEAFF,TGTGCCAGCAGTGACCGGGCCACTGAAGCTTTCTTT
TRBD1,TRBV2,15,TRBJ2-7,NA,CASSAGTGISHEQYF,TGTGCCAGCAGCGCAGGGACAGGAATCTCCCACGAGCAGTACTTC
NA,TRBV12-3/TRBV12-4,13,TRBJ2-7,many,CASSLAQVGEQYF,TGTGCCAGCAGTTTAGCGCAAGTGGGCGAGCAGTACTTC
NA,TRBV29-1,11,TRBJ2-7,NA,CSVTDGYEQYF,TGCAGCGTCACGGACGGTTACGAGCAGTACTTC
NA,TRBV15,18,TRBJ2-1,many,CATTEDYPVGASYNEQFF,TGTGCCACCACTGAGGACTACCCAGTCGGGGCATCCTACAATGAGCAGTTCTTC
TRBD2,TRBV20-1,14,TRBJ2-3,few,CSPQGGSSTDTQYF,TGCAGTCCTCAGGGCGGGAGTAGCACAGATACGCAGTATTTT
TRBD1,TRBV24-1,13,TRBJ2-7,many,CATSGQGAYEQYF,TGTGCCACGTCGGGACAGGGGGCTTACGAGCAGTACTTC
TRBD1,TRBV7-6,14,TRBJ2-5,many,CASSLAGQQETQYF,TGTGCCAGCAGCTTAGCGGGACAGCAAGAGACCCAGTACTTC
NA,TRBV7-6,15,TRBJ2-3,many,CASSDGTTGTDTQYF,TGTGCCAGCAGCGACGGGACCACAGGCACAGATACGCAGTATTTT
NA,TRBV7-6,14,TRBJ2-1,many,CASSLAGTYNEQFF,TGTGCCAGCAGCTTAGCGGGCACCTACAATGAGCAGTTCTTC
TRBD2,TRBV6-2/TRBV6-3,15,TRBJ2-3,few,CASSTGLAGLDTQYF,TGTGCCAGCAGTACGGGACTAGCGGGCTTAGATACGCAGTATTTT
TRBD2,TRBV24-1,16,TRBJ2-2,NA,CATSDPGTTSTGELFF,TGTGCCACCAGTGATCCCGGGACTACTTCCACCGGGGAGCTGTTTTTT
NA,TRBV7-8,15,TRBJ1-2,many,CASSTNRRETDGYTF,TGTGCCAGCAGCACTAACAGGAGGGAAACGGATGGCTACACCTTC
TRBD1,TRBV10-3,13,TRBJ2-3,many,CALRDSSTDTQYF,TGTGCCCTCCGGGACAGCTCCACAGATACGCAGTATTTT
TRBD1,TRBV3-1,15,TRBJ2-3,many,CASSARTGSTDTQYF,TGTGCCAGCAGCGCCCGGACAGGAAGCACAGATACGCAGTATTTT
TRBD2,TRBV11-1,16,TRBJ2-7,many,CASSLERLAGVHEQYF,TGTGCCAGCAGCTTAGAGCGCCTAGCGGGAGTTCACGAGCAGTACTTC
NA,TRBV28,14,TRBJ1-1,NA,CASSKNREKRQAFF,TGTGCCAGCAGTAAGAACAGGGAGAAGAGACAAGCTTTCTTT
NA,TRBV10-3,16,TRBJ2-3,few,CAISTRPGGAADTQYF,TGTGCCATCAGTACTAGACCTGGGGGGGCCGCAGATACGCAGTATTTT
NA,TRBV7-9,13,TRBJ2-7,many,CASNPSGTGEQYF,TGTGCCAGCAACCCATCAGGGACCGGGGAGCAGTACTTC
NA,TRBV6-1,14,TRBJ1-5,few,CASSRSRGDQPQHF,TGTGCCAGCAGTCGGTCCCGAGGGGATCAGCCCCAGCATTTT
NA,TRBV30,14,TRBJ2-7,many,CAWTLAGSSYEQYF,TGTGCCTGGACATTGGCGGGGAGCTCCTACGAGCAGTACTTC
TRBD1,TRBV7-9,15,TRBJ2-7,many,CASSYRDRDGYEQYF,TGTGCCAGCAGCTACCGGGACAGGGACGGCTACGAGCAGTACTTC
TRBD1,TRBV28,17,TRBJ1-1,many,CASTPDRVGLVDTEAFF,TGTGCCAGCACTCCGGACAGGGTTGGGTTAGTCGACACTGAAGCTTTCTTT
NA,TRBV11-2,11,TRBJ1-6,NA,CASSGDSPLHF,TGTGCCAGCAGCGGAGATTCACCCCTCCACTTT
NA,TRBV27,15,TRBJ2-5,many,CASSSGYSRQETQYF,TGTGCCAGCAGTTCCGGGTACAGCCGCCAAGAGACCCAGTACTTC
NA,TRBV12-3/TRBV12-4,14,TRBJ2-7,many,CASSFISSRAEQYF,TGTGCCAGCAGTTTTATATCCTCGAGGGCCGAGCAGTACTTC
NA,TRBV6-1,16,TRBJ1-5,few,CASSEEEVTGYQPQHF,TGTGCCAGCAGTGAAGAGGAGGTCACAGGGTATCAGCCCCAGCATTTT
NA,TRBV7-2,16,TRBJ2-1,few,CASSLAVREPYNEQFF,TGTGCCAGCAGCTTAGCAGTTCGGGAACCCTACAATGAGCAGTTCTTC
TRBD1,TRBV10-1,13,TRBJ1-1,NA,CASRQGMNTEAFF,TGCGCCAGCAGACAGGGGATGAACACTGAAGCTTTCTTT
NA,TRBV12-3/TRBV12-4,14,TRBJ1-1,many,CASSLGGLGTEAFF,TGTGCCAGCAGTTTGGGGGGGTTGGGCACTGAAGCTTTCTTT
NA,TRBV15,15,TRBJ2-4,NA,CATSRGDLAKNIQYF,TGTGCCACCAGCAGAGGGGACCTAGCCAAAAACATTCAGTACTTC
NA,TRBV12-3/TRBV12-4,15,TRBJ1-5,many,CASSSGDYSNQPQHF,TGTGCCAGCAGTTCCGGGGATTATAGCAATCAGCCCCAGCATTTT
NA,TRBV10-3,13,TRBJ1-2,NA,CAISEVANYGYTF,TGTGCCATCAGTGAAGTCGCTAACTATGGCTACACCTTC